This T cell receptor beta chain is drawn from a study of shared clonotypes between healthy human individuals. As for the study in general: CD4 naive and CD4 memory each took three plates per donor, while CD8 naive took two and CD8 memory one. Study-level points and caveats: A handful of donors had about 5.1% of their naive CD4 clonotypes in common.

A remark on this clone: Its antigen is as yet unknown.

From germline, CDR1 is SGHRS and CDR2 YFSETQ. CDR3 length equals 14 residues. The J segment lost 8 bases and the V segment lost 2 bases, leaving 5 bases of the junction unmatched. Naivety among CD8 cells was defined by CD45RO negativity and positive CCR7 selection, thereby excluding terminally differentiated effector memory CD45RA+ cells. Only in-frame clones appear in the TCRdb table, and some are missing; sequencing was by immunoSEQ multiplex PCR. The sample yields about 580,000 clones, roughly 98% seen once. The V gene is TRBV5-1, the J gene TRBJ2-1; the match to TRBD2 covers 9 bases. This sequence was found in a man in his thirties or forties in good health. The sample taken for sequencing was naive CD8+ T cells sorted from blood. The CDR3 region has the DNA TGCGCCAGCAGCTTTAGCGGGAGACTCGATGAGCAGTTCTTC. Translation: CASSFSGRLDEQFF.